Listed below are T cell receptor beta chains from one sample, sequenced in a study of CD8 T cells in Susac syndrome. TCRdb called the immunoSEQ multiplex PCR reads again in MiXCR, with one record for every CDR3 protein. Among approximately 110,000 distinct CDR3 sequences listed, 90% to 95% were seen once. Sequenced material: CD8+ T cells from PBMCs. These receptors all come from a human donor with multiple sclerosis. The CDR3 runs from the conserved cysteine through the conserved F or W. A D gene is named only where the DNA matches it firmly. Size is omitted from some rows. Given values are once, few, many or a class for expanded clones.

v_call,j_call,clone_size,d_call,cdr3_aa,cdr3_nt
TRBV28,TRBJ2-7,-,-,CASSFGAPGNEQYF,TGTGCCAGCAGTTTTGGCGCCCCAGGGAACGAGCAGTACTTC
TRBV5-6,TRBJ1-3,once,-,CASSFFGENTIYF,TGTGCCAGCAGCTTTTTTGGCGAGAACACCATATATTTT
TRBV5-4,TRBJ2-5,-,TRBD1,CASSPGDRGLETQYF,TGTGCCAGCAGCCCTGGGGACAGGGGTTTGGAGACCCAGTACTTC
TRBV29-1,TRBJ1-1,-,TRBD1,CSVWDSRFTEAFF,TGCAGCGTTTGGGACAGCCGATTCACTGAAGCTTTCTTT
TRBV12-3/TRBV12-4,TRBJ1-5,-,-,CANSPGGFGNQPQHF,TGTGCCAACAGCCCCGGGGGGTTTGGGAATCAGCCCCAGCATTTT
TRBV19,TRBJ2-6,-,-,CASRGGEPTSGANVLTF,TGTGCCAGCCGCGGCGGTGAACCTACGTCTGGGGCCAACGTCCTGACTTTC
TRBV6-6,TRBJ1-1,-,-,CASRDGRRAFF,TGTGCCAGCAGGGACGGGCGGAGAGCTTTCTTT
TRBV10-3,TRBJ1-2,-,TRBD1,CAIRTGGYGYTF,TGTGCCATACGGACAGGAGGGTATGGCTACACCTTC
TRBV19,TRBJ1-1,-,-,CASSIGQMNTEAFF,TGTGCCAGTAGTATTGGACAGATGAACACTGAAGCTTTCTTT
TRBV4-1,TRBJ2-1,-,-,CASSHRAGEQFF,TGCGCCAGCAGCCACCGAGCGGGTGAGCAGTTCTTC
TRBV12-3/TRBV12-4,TRBJ2-5,-,-,CASSFEALGETQYF,TGTGCCAGCAGTTTTGAGGCCCTTGGGGAGACCCAGTACTTC
TRBV12-3/TRBV12-4,TRBJ2-3,-,-,CASSSRVLDTQYF,TGTGCCAGCAGTTCAAGGGTTCTGGATACGCAGTATTTT
TRBV6-5,TRBJ1-1,-,-,CASSYSFDTLNTEAFF,TGTGCCAGCAGTTACTCGTTCGACACCTTGAACACTGAAGCTTTCTTT
TRBV15,TRBJ2-1,-,-,CATSGRAAYNEQFF,TGTGCCACTAGCGGAAGGGCAGCATACAATGAGCAGTTCTTC
TRBV21-1,TRBJ2-3,-,-,CASSKQRTGFSTDTQYF,TGTGCCAGCAGCAAGCAAAGGACAGGGTTTAGCACAGATACGCAGTATTTT
TRBV7-9,TRBJ1-1,-,-,CASSPGQGLLEAFF,TGTGCCAGCAGCCCCGGGCAGGGGCTTTTGGAAGCTTTCTTT
TRBV7-8,TRBJ1-5,-,-,CASSLDRTNQPQHF,TGTGCCAGCAGCTTAGACAGGACGAATCAGCCCCAGCATTTT
TRBV4-1,TRBJ1-6,-,TRBD1,CASSHTGGYSPLHF,TGCGCCAGCAGCCATACAGGGGGTTATTCACCCCTCCACTTT
TRBV4-2,TRBJ2-5,-,-,CASSQDRPMRETQYF,TGTGCCAGCAGCCAGGATCGACCTATGCGGGAGACCCAGTACTTC
TRBV29-1,TRBJ2-7,-,-,CSVESRLGDLRYEQYF,TGCAGCGTTGAATCACGACTTGGGGATTTGCGGTACGAGCAGTACTTC
TRBV28,TRBJ2-3,-,-,CASSRQALSTDTQYF,TGTGCCAGCAGTCGACAGGCCCTTAGCACAGATACGCAGTATTTT
TRBV7-9,TRBJ2-1,-,TRBD2,CASRPLAGGRSSYNEQFF,TGTGCCAGCAGGCCGCTAGCGGGAGGGCGCAGCTCCTACAATGAGCAGTTCTTC
TRBV5-8,TRBJ2-7,-,-,CASSLAREGDYEQYF,TGTGCCAGCAGCTTGGCCCGCGAGGGCGACTACGAGCAGTACTTC
TRBV12-5,TRBJ2-7,once,TRBD1,CASAQGQGRGYEQYF,TGTGCTAGTGCCCAGGGACAGGGGAGAGGGTACGAGCAGTACTTC
TRBV6-5,TRBJ2-2,-,TRBD2,CASSHSAGARTGELFF,TGTGCCAGCAGCCACTCAGCGGGGGCGCGGACCGGGGAGCTGTTTTTT
TRBV4-1,TRBJ2-1,-,TRBD2,CASRLAGGPGYEQFF,TGCGCCAGCAGACTAGCGGGGGGGCCTGGGTATGAGCAGTTCTTC
TRBV23-1,TRBJ1-6,-,TRBD1,CASSHLRQGASYNSPLHF,TGCGCCAGCAGTCACCTCCGACAGGGGGCATCCTATAATTCACCCCTCCACTTT
TRBV20-1,TRBJ2-6,-,-,CSAADGANVLTF,TGCAGTGCGGCCGACGGAGCCAACGTCCTGACTTTC
TRBV7-6,TRBJ2-7,-,TRBD1,CASSERDRVYEQYF,TGTGCCAGCAGCGAACGGGACAGGGTATACGAGCAGTACTTC
TRBV5-1,TRBJ2-3,-,TRBD2,CASSSLWGRASDTQYF,TGCGCCAGCAGCTCCCTTTGGGGGAGGGCTTCAGATACGCAGTATTTT
TRBV10-3,TRBJ2-7,-,TRBD1,CAISEPGTGSEQYF,TGTGCCATCAGTGAGCCGGGGACAGGGAGCGAGCAGTACTTC
TRBV5-4,TRBJ2-3,few,-,CASSSGPTDTQYF,TGTGCCAGCAGCTCCGGACCTACAGATACGCAGTATTTT
TRBV7-6,TRBJ1-4,-,TRBD1,CASSTKNRGSGEKLFF,TGTGCCAGCAGCACAAAAAACAGGGGATCGGGAGAAAAACTGTTTTTT
TRBV12-3/TRBV12-4,TRBJ2-7,-,TRBD1,CASTLTGQGESEQYF,TGTGCCAGCACCCTTACGGGACAGGGGGAGAGCGAGCAGTACTTC
TRBV29-1,TRBJ2-7,few,-,CSVTGNYEQYF,TGCAGCGTTACAGGGAATTACGAGCAGTACTTC
TRBV4-2,TRBJ2-2,-,-,CASSQIETGELFF,TGTGCCAGCAGCCAGATCGAGACCGGGGAGCTGTTTTTT
TRBV28,TRBJ2-4,few,-,CASSLFGQPGDIQYF,TGTGCCAGCAGTTTATTCGGCCAGCCGGGAGACATTCAGTACTTC
TRBV5-1,TRBJ2-2,-,TRBD1,CASSVDRGRIGELFF,TGCGCCAGCAGCGTAGACAGGGGGCGCATCGGGGAGCTGTTTTTT
TRBV5-4,TRBJ1-1,-,-,CASSSHTEAFF,TGTGCCAGCAGCTCACACACTGAAGCTTTCTTT
TRBV6-1,TRBJ1-5,once,-,CASSHQSPWSNQPQHF,TGTGCCAGCAGCCATCAGTCCCCCTGGAGCAATCAGCCCCAGCATTTT
TRBV12-3/TRBV12-4,TRBJ1-1,-,TRBD1,CASTGTGETEAFF,TGTGCCAGCACCGGGACAGGGGAAACTGAAGCTTTCTTT
TRBV7-6,TRBJ2-3,-,-,CASSVRRGAGRTDTQYF,TGTGCCAGCAGCGTCCGGCGGGGAGCAGGGAGGACAGATACGCAGTATTTT
TRBV20-1,TRBJ2-3,-,TRBD2,CSARQLAGVTDTQYF,TGCAGTGCTCGACAACTAGCGGGGGTAACAGATACGCAGTATTTT
TRBV4-1,TRBJ2-2,few,TRBD2,CASSQHGRAGEVGELFF,TGCGCCAGCAGCCAACACGGGAGGGCAGGGGAAGTCGGGGAGCTGTTTTTT
TRBV4-1,TRBJ2-7,-,-,CASSQVPASSYEQYF,TGCGCCAGCAGCCAAGTACCGGCCAGCTCCTACGAGCAGTACTTC
TRBV24-1,TRBJ2-1,-,-,CATSDSRQLQDEQFF,TGTGCCACCAGTGATTCAAGACAGTTACAAGATGAGCAGTTCTTC
TRBV20-1,TRBJ2-7,-,-,CSARDWDTGNYEQYF,TGCAGTGCTAGAGATTGGGACACGGGAAACTACGAGCAGTACTTC
TRBV27,TRBJ1-6,-,-,CASSLWGSYNSPLHF,TGTGCCAGCAGTTTATGGGGATCCTATAATTCACCCCTCCACTTT
TRBV4-1,TRBJ2-1,-,-,CASSQQGNEQFF,TGCGCCAGCAGCCAACAGGGAAATGAGCAGTTCTTC
TRBV4-1,TRBJ1-1,-,-,CASSHQMNRETGTEAFF,TGCGCCAGCAGCCACCAGATGAACAGGGAGACTGGCACTGAAGCTTTCTTT